This record covers a single T cell receptor beta chain. Its antigen is currently unknown. Sequencing used immunoSEQ multiplex PCR; TCRdb keeps in-frame clones, though not all of them. The sample includes 250,000 to 350,000 clones, around 77% of them seen just once. Looked up from germline, CDR1 is SGHTA and CDR2 is FQGNSA. After removal of 5 bases from V and 7 bases from J, the junction contained 8 bases not matched to a gene. CDR3 size: 16 residues. The data originate from a study of cytotoxic CD8 clonotypes in ibrutinib-treated CLL. Study at large: The subjects consisted of approximately ten relapsed/refractory and roughly 15 treatment-naive individuals, with around 17 IGHV unmutated. General study findings and limits: Upon ibrutinib response clonality rose, and upon progression it fell back toward baseline.

The chain combines TRBV7-2 with TRBJ2-1; the match to TRBD2 covers 13 bases. The sequence was obtained from a human donor with chronic lymphocytic leukemia. Sequenced here: PBMCs, sampled at disease progression, from a patient treated with ibrutinib. CDR3 DNA sequence: TGTGCCAGCAGCCCAGGACTAGCGGGAGTTGGTAATGAGCAGTTCTTC. Amino acids: CASSPGLAGVGNEQFF.